This T cell receptor beta chain comes out of a study of OX40 agonist ivuxolimab in advanced cancers. The CDR3 has 16 residues. Trimming pared 0 bases from V and 7 bases from J, leaving 14 bases between. Germline loops: CDR1 SGDLS, CDR2 YYNGEE. Regarding this clone: What it binds is not known.

Whole-study results and caveats: On average, CD8+ T cells had more expanded clones than CD4+.

Enrollment shut out patients with autoimmune disease history or systemic immunosuppression. The data were produced by immunoSEQ multiplex PCR, yet TCRdb's version contains in-frame clones alone and is incomplete. The sample has about 60,000 clones; roughly 84% are singletons. This chain joins TRBV9 and TRBJ1-6, with a possible D match to TRBD1 (6 bases). The TCR originated in an adult with an advanced solid tumor such as melanoma, head and neck, liver or kidney cancer. The sample here was CD4+ or CD8+ T cells sorted from blood, taken in a trial of the OX40 agonist ivuxolimab. The CDR3 region has the DNA TGTGCCAGCAGCGTAGACGCAGGGGCGAAGAATTCACCCCTCCACTTT. It yields the protein CASSVDAGAKNSPLHF.